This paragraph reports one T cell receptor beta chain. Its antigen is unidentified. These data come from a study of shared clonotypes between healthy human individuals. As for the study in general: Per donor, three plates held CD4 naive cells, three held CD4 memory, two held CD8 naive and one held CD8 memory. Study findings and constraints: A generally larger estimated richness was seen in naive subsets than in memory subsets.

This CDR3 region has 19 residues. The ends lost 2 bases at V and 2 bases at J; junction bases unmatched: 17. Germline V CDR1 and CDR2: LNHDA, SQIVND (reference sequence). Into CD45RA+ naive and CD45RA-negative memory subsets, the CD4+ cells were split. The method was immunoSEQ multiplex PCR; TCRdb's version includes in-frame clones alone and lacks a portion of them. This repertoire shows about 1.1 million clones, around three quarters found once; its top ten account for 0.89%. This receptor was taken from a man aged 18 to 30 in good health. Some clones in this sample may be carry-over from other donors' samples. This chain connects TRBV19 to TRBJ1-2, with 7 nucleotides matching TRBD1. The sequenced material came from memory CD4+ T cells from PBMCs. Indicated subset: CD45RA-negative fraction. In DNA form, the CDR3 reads TGTGCCAGTAGTATAACTTACCTAAACGGACAGGACGAAAACTATGGCTACACCTTC. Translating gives CASSITYLNGQDENYGYTF.